The rows below give T cell receptor beta chains drawn from one sample of a study of blood T cell repertoires in COVID-19. Produced via immunoSEQ multiplex PCR; TCRdb's table is partial and in-frame only. The data show approximately 100,000 clones, 75% to 90% seen once. The material sequenced was peripheral blood. These receptors all stem from an elderly woman with active COVID-19. CDR3s leave out the opening cysteine and the closing phenylalanine or tryptophan.

V	J	CDR3
TRBV6-5	TRBJ2-3	ASSGLAGGGDTQY
TRBV4-1	TRBJ2-5	ASSKGGMGRETQY
TRBV5-6	TRBJ1-2	ASSLAGTGGSYGYT
TRBV5-1	TRBJ2-5	ASSLAPGSANQETQY
TRBV5-1	TRBJ1-1	ASSFEALNTEAF
TRBV15	TRBJ1-5	ATSRGQGLQPQH
TRBV6-4	TRBJ2-7	ASSPVGGGTYEQY
TRBV11-2	TRBJ2-7	ASSFGQGKYEQY
TRBV5-4	TRBJ1-2	ASTHGGQGTGGYT
TRBV19	TRBJ2-7	ASSRGQGYEQY
TRBV19	TRBJ2-1	ASTYSGSYNEQF
TRBV19	TRBJ1-5	ASSTLQGKGQPQH
TRBV4-3	TRBJ2-1	ASSKDREDEQF
TRBV7-2	TRBJ2-3	ASSLTSVTDTQY
TRBV28	TRBJ2-5	ASNSGTGSVETQY
TRBV2	TRBJ2-7	ASSTDRAESYEQY
TRBV27	TRBJ1-2	ASSLRQTTNYGYT
TRBV28	TRBJ2-2	ASSYPGPRSGRRELF
TRBV7-6	TRBJ2-2	ASSPRQGANTGELF
TRBV5-4	TRBJ1-1	ASSLGGATRTEAF
TRBV7-9	TRBJ1-3	ASSLPTDRGYTIY
TRBV6-6	TRBJ2-1	ASRSGTGNYNEQF
TRBV6-2/TRBV6-3	TRBJ2-2	ASSSKHSGKYHGELF
TRBV23-1	TRBJ2-5	ASSRGRLREARSGETQY
TRBV5-1	TRBJ2-3	ASSRGLARDTQY
TRBV18	TRBJ1-6	ASSDRALSSYNSPLH
TRBV19	TRBJ1-1	ASIDRANTEAF
TRBV7-2	TRBJ2-2	ASSRWGGANTGELF
TRBV19	TRBJ1-3	ASRTWDTISGNTIY
TRBV7-2	TRBJ2-3	ASSFRGDTQY
TRBV6-5	TRBJ2-2	ASSYFPGELF
TRBV24-1	TRBJ2-5	ATQTGGEETQY
TRBV7-9	TRBJ2-1	ASSLKRGSYNEQF